The present T cell receptor beta chain was sequenced within a study of response to subunit inactivated influenza vaccine. Using its own MiXCR run on the RT-PCR reads, TCRdb lists one record per CDR3 protein. This table has about 610,000 distinct CDR3 sequences, 12% to 15% appearing once. Germline V CDR1 and CDR2: SEHNR, FQNEAQ (reference sequence). The V end lost 3 bases, the J end lost 1 base, and 3 bases lay between the germline ends. The CDR3 runs 12 residues. The clonotype comes from a man aged 45-60 years who received an inactivated influenza vaccine. Sequencing was performed on PBMCs from blood, taken about 13 days after vaccination. V usage is TRBV7-9 and J usage is TRBJ2-5, with no clear D. Here the CDR3 reads CASSFIQETQYF. The CDR3 nucleotides read TGTGCCAGCAGCTTTATCCAAGAGACCCAGTACTTC. The full variable domain, with the rest looked up from reference TRBV7-9 and TRBJ2-5, is DTGVSQNPRHKITKRGQNVTFRCDPISEHNRLYWYRQTLGQGPEFLTYFQNEAQLEKSRLLSDRFSAERPKGSFSTLEIQRTEQGDSAMYLCASSFIQETQYFGPGTRLLVL.